This paragraph reports one T cell receptor (beta chain). Antigen specificity is unknown. These data are taken from a study of OX40 agonist ivuxolimab in advanced cancers. Study-level points and caveats: Several nonresponders also turned out to have low normalized T-cell clonal expansion. Among the lowest levels of clonal expansion were found in partial responders at 0.1-3.0 mg/kg.

Germline V gene lookup returns CDR1 MNHNS and CDR2 SASEGT. The CDR3 totals 12 residues. Deletions cut 6 bases from V and 8 bases from J, with 13 bases between. TCRdb keeps only in-frame clones here, not all; method: immunoSEQ multiplex PCR. The table lists about 26,000 clones, approximately 83% of them singletons. The TCR was taken from an adult with an advanced solid tumor such as melanoma, head and neck, liver or kidney cancer. V usage is TRBV6-1 and J usage is TRBJ1-1, with D unclear. Sequencing used CD4+ or CD8+ T cells sorted from blood, obtained in a trial of the OX40 agonist ivuxolimab. The CDR3 loop is CASSLLNAEAFF. The CDR3 coding sequence is TGTGCCAGCAGCCTATTAAATGCCGAAGCTTTCTTT.